This paragraph covers one TCR beta chain sequence. The antigen is undetermined. Both 60 Vbeta primers and 13 Jbeta primers went into the PCR. Data came from immunoSEQ multiplex PCR; TCRdb stores just in-frame clones and leaves some out. The data hold 45,000 to 75,000 clones, with about two thirds observed a single time. The sample originates from a study of cytomegalovirus exposure and HLA in healthy donors. Study details: A prior analysis found fewer than 120 million unique TCR beta sequences from some 200 million T cells. General study points: It was 150 or so TCR beta chains that were listed as cytomegalovirus-associated. Analyzed later, association rates of TCRs varied across HLA loci, with DRB1 most and HLA-C fewest.

V was pared by 3 bases and J by 1 base, with 6 bases between. The length of the CDR3 is 14 residues. The V gene's germline CDR1 is SNHLY and CDR2 FYNNEI. The origin of this receptor is a woman in her fifties or sixties in good health and CMV-seropositive. The chain couples TRBV2 to TRBJ2-2; no clear D. Sequenced: PBMCs. CDR3 sequence: CASSEEMNTGELFF. DNA of the CDR3: TGTGCCAGCAGTGAGGAGATGAACACCGGGGAGCTGTTTTTT.